This passage covers 32 T cell receptor beta chains from one sample sequenced in a study of OX40 agonist ivuxolimab in advanced cancers. Generated by immunoSEQ multiplex PCR, the TCRdb table keeps only in-frame clones and is missing some. The table includes some 44,000 clones, approximately 83% detected once. Here the sequenced sample was CD4+ or CD8+ T cells sorted from blood, taken in a trial of the OX40 agonist ivuxolimab. All receptors derive from an adult with an advanced solid tumor such as melanoma, head and neck, liver or kidney cancer.

The chain uses TRBV6-1 and TRBJ2-7, with D perhaps TRBD2 (6 bases). Trimming left V 0 bases short and J 0 bases short, with 9 bases between. Germline assignment: CDR1 MNHNS and CDR2 SASEGT. This CDR3 is built from 15 residues. The CDR3, as DNA: TGTGCCAGCAGTGAAGCGGAGGGGCACTCCTACGAGCAGTACTTC. Translated: CASSEAEGHSYEQYF.

This chain joins TRBV4-3 and TRBJ2-5, with 7 bases aligning to TRBD2. Germline trimming cut 0 bases from V and 7 bases from J; bases unmatched to any gene: 11. The CDR3 length is 16 residues. Germline loops: CDR1 LGHNA, CDR2 YSLEER. The CDR3 DNA sequence: TGCGCCAGCAGCCAAGAGTCGAGAATGGGGAGGGCGACCCAGTACTTC. Residues: CASSQESRMGRATQYF.

This chain joins TRBV6-5 and TRBJ1-2; D remains ambiguous. The CDR3 consists of 14 residues. Germline CDR1 and CDR2: MNHEY and SVGAGI. Trimming left V 5 bases short and J 8 bases short, with 18 bases between. This CDR3 reads CASSGLRETKGYTF. The CDR3 bases are TGTGCCAGCAGTGGCCTAAGGGAGACGAAGGGCTACACCTTC.

This clone has just a few counts. V usage is TRBV27 and J usage is TRBJ2-1; D is unresolved. Trimming left V 3 bases short and J 4 bases short, with 13 bases between. Germline assignment: CDR1 MNHEY and CDR2 SMNVEV (reference sequence). CDR3 length: 15 residues. CDR3 nucleotides: TGTGCCAGCAGTTTGGAAACGCCAGTTTACAATGAGCAGTTCTTC. This codes for CASSLETPVYNEQFF.

The CDR3, as DNA: TGTGCCAGCAGCACCAGACAGGGGACCTACGAGCAGTACTTC. Translated: CASSTRQGTYEQYF. V usage is TRBV5-4 and J usage is TRBJ2-7; TRBD1 matches at 8 bases. This CDR3 has 14 residues. The V and J ends lost 4 bases and 2 bases, in that order; junction bases with no gene match: 5. CDR1 SGHNT and CDR2 YYREEE come from the germline V gene (reference sequence). Filled out from reference TRBV5-4 and TRBJ2-7, the complete variable domain reads ETGVTQSPTHLIKTRGQQVTLRCSSQSGHNTVSWYQQALGQGPQFIFQYYREEENGRGNFPPRFSGLQFPNYSSELNVNALELDDSALYLCASSTRQGTYEQYFGPGTRLTVT.

The genes are TRBV6-6 and TRBJ1-5, with 9 bases fitting TRBD1. In germline, CDR1 is MNHNY, CDR2 SVGAGI (reference sequence). V was clipped by 5 bases and J by 4 bases; unmatched bases: 3. This CDR3 spans 14 amino acids. CDR3 loop: CASSGGQGNQPQHF. In nucleotides, the CDR3 is TGTGCCAGCAGTGGAGGACAGGGGAATCAGCCCCAGCATTTT.

This sequence joins TRBV2 and TRBJ2-7; 8 nucleotides align to TRBD1. This CDR3 comprises 14 residues. V was clipped by 3 bases and J by 4 bases; unmatched bases: 5. CDR1 is SNHLY and CDR2 is FYNNEI in the germline V gene. The CDR3 protein is CASSEWQGAYEQYF. CDR3 sequence (DNA): TGTGCCAGCAGTGAGTGGCAGGGGGCTTACGAGCAGTACTTC.

V usage is TRBV6-6 and J usage is TRBJ2-1; D is perhaps TRBD2 (6 bases). V lost 4 bases, J lost 9 bases, and 13 bases lay in between. Germline V gene lookup returns CDR1 MNHNY and CDR2 SVGAGI (reference sequence). The CDR3 is 13 residues long. CDR3 in DNA: TGTGCCAGCAGTTCGGGATGGGGGGTTGAGCAGTTCTTC. Translation: CASSSGWGVEQFF.

The CDR3 nucleotides are TGTGCCAGCAGCTTAGTGGGGGGGAACCACCAAGAGACCCAGTACTTC. Amino acid sequence: CASSLVGGNHQETQYF. The chain combines TRBV7-2 with TRBJ2-5; 7 nucleotides match TRBD2. There are 16 residues in the CDR3. Germline CDR1 is SGHTA and CDR2 is FQGNSA. V lost 1 base, J lost 0 bases, and 5 bases stayed unmatched.

The chain carries TRBV10-3 and TRBJ1-1; a weak D match, TRBD1 (5 bases). V dropped 10 bases and J dropped 5 bases, with 20 bases sitting between them. Germline V gives CDR1 ENHRY, CDR2 SYGVKD. CDR3 length: 14 residues. This chain's CDR3 is CATRQRGRGTEAFF. In DNA form, the CDR3 reads TGTGCCACTCGACAGAGAGGACGCGGGACTGAAGCTTTCTTT.

The chain links TRBV27 to TRBJ1-5; D ambiguous. V dropped 6 bases and J dropped 2 bases, with 11 bases sitting between them. CDR1 is MNHEY, CDR2 SMNVEV, per germline (reference sequence). The CDR3 spans 14 residues. The CDR3 region is CASRALWGNQPQHF. The CDR3, as DNA: TGTGCCAGCAGGGCCTTATGGGGCAATCAGCCCCAGCATTTT.

The chain joins TRBV28 to TRBJ1-3; D is undetermined. The CDR3 extends over 16 amino acids. CDR1 and CDR2 from the germline V gene are MDHEN and SYDVKM. Trimming took off 1 base at V and 0 bases at J, with 10 bases between the two ends. The CDR3 nucleotides are TGTGCCAGCAGTTTATCAGGTTTTCACTCTGGAAACACCATATATTTT. Protein product: CASSLSGFHSGNTIYF.

This clone was recorded a few times. The rearrangement joins TRBV5-6 to TRBJ2-7; 10 bases line up with TRBD1. V lost 2 bases to trimming and J lost 4 bases; unmatched junction nucleotides: 9. Germline loops: CDR1 SGHDT, CDR2 YYEEEE. The CDR3 is made up of 16 amino acids. The CDR3 loop reads CASSLMRDRGSYEQYF. The CDR3 bases are TGTGCCAGCAGCTTAATGCGGGACAGGGGATCGTACGAGCAGTACTTC. Together with reference TRBV5-6 and TRBJ2-7, the CDR3 gives the full variable domain: DAGVTQSPTHLIKTRGQQVTLRCSPKSGHDTVSWYQQALGQGPQFIFQYYEEEERQRGNFPDRFSGHQFPNYSSELNVNALLLGDSALYLCASSLMRDRGSYEQYFGPGTRLTVT.

The genes are TRBV7-9 and TRBJ2-1; 9 nucleotides agree with TRBD2. The CDR3 sequence is 18 residues long. The germline gives CDR1 SEHNR, CDR2 FQNEAQ (reference sequence). The ends lost 5 bases at V and 6 bases at J; junction bases unmatched: 17. DNA of the CDR3: TGTGCCAGCAGCCACCGAGCCCCATTAGCGGGAGTCGGCAATGAGCAGTTCTTC. Protein: CASSHRAPLAGVGNEQFF.

The chain combines TRBV28 with TRBJ1-1; maybe TRBD1 (6 bases). CDR1 MDHEN and CDR2 SYDVKM come from the germline V gene. CDR3 length equals 15 residues. Trimming removed 5 bases from V and 5 bases from J, with 18 bases in between. The DNA for the CDR3 is TGTGCCAGCAGTCCTCAGACAGGCCCGGGGACTGAAGCTTTCTTT. Amino acid sequence: CASSPQTGPGTEAFF.

This chain uses TRBV2 with TRBJ2-3; TRBD2 might be the D (6 bases). V shed 6 bases and J shed 2 bases, with 12 bases lying between them. CDR3 length: 14 residues. CDR1 and CDR2 from the germline V gene are SNHLY and FYNNEI. CDR3 DNA: TGTGCCAGCAGGGGGGACTCTCACACAGATACGCAGTATTTT. This translates into CASRGDSHTDTQYF.

The V call is TRBV7-6, the J call TRBJ1-2; 8 nucleotides match TRBD1. In germline, CDR1 is SGHVS, CDR2 FNYEAQ. The V segment lost 5 bases and the J segment 7 bases; nucleotides outside the gene matches: 12. This CDR3 comprises 15 residues. The CDR3 nucleotides are TGTGCCAGCAGCAATCCGGGGGGACAGGATGGTGGCTACACCTTC. Translating it yields CASSNPGGQDGGYTF.

V is TRBV25-1 and J is TRBJ2-7; 11 nucleotides agree with TRBD1. V shed 6 bases and J 4 bases; nucleotides not matched to a gene: 5. The CDR3 totals 14 residues. In germline, CDR1 is MGHDK, CDR2 SYGVNS. The CDR3: CASRPGQGEYEQYF. The DNA of the CDR3 is TGTGCCAGCAGACCGGGACAGGGGGAATACGAGCAGTACTTC.

The chain recombines TRBV19 with TRBJ1-4; maybe TRBD1 (5 bases). With 10 bases removed from V and 5 bases from J, the gap between germline ends came to 20 bases. This CDR3 contains 15 residues. Germline assignment: CDR1 LNHDA and CDR2 SQIVND (reference sequence). DNA for the CDR3: TGTGCCACTCACCCCTCCGACAGAAGAAATGAAAAACTGTTTTTT. This sequence encodes CATHPSDRRNEKLFF.

The rearrangement uses TRBV27 and TRBJ2-1; 9 nucleotides agree with TRBD2. CDR3 size: 17 residues. The J segment lost 3 bases and the V segment lost 2 bases, leaving 8 bases of the junction unmatched. Germline CDR1 MNHEY, CDR2 SMNVEV (reference sequence). For the CDR3, the DNA is TGTGCCAGCAGTTTACGATCCGGGACTAGCAGCTACAATGAGCAGTTCTTC. Protein product: CASSLRSGTSSYNEQFF.

The CDR3 nucleotides are TGTGCCAGCAGCGACTGGACTAGCGGGCTCTACAATGAGCAGTTCTTC. Its protein is CASSDWTSGLYNEQFF. The V and J genes are TRBV9 and TRBJ2-1; 11 bases align to TRBD2. Trimming cost V 3 bases and J 3 bases; bases outside gene matches: 5. CDR1 is SGDLS and CDR2 is YYNGEE in the germline V gene. This CDR3 has 16 amino acids. Based on the CDR3 plus reference TRBV9 and TRBJ2-1, the full variable domain is DSGVTQTPKHLITATGQRVTLRCSPRSGDLSVYWYQQSLDQGLQFLIQYYNGEERAKGNILERFSAQQFPDLHSELNLSSLELGDSALYFCASSDWTSGLYNEQFFGPGTRLTVL.

This CDR3 reads CAWSVLSQYEQYF. CDR3 bases: TGTGCCTGGAGTGTACTCAGTCAGTACGAGCAGTACTTC. The chain links TRBV30 to TRBJ2-7; D gene unclear. This CDR3 region has 13 residues. V lost 0 bases to trimming and J lost 4 bases, with 10 bases between them. The germline CDR1 and CDR2 sequences are GTSNPN and SVGIG (reference sequence).

This rearrangement joins TRBV6-5 to TRBJ1-6; D might be TRBD1 (5 bases). V shed 5 bases and J shed 7 bases, with 12 bases lying between them. This CDR3 has 14 amino acids. CDR1 MNHEY and CDR2 SVGAGI come from the germline V gene. This chain's CDR3 is CASSSWGPNSPLHF. Here the CDR3 DNA reads TGTGCCAGCAGTAGTTGGGGACCGAATTCACCCCTCCACTTT.

The rearrangement joins TRBV6-5 to TRBJ2-7, with D possibly being TRBD1 or TRBD2 (6 bases each). Germline V gene lookup returns CDR1 MNHEY and CDR2 SVGAGI. Trimming removed 2 bases from V and 12 bases from J, with 14 bases in between. There are 12 residues in the CDR3. The CDR3: CASSYRGHTWYF. CDR3 in DNA: TGTGCCAGCAGTTACCGGGGGCACACCTGGTACTTC.

This clone was found a few times. The rearrangement joins TRBV11-3 to TRBJ2-7; D gene unclear. There are 13 residues in the CDR3. Trimming removed 0 bases from V and 6 bases from J, with 9 bases in between. Germline V CDR1 and CDR2: SGHNT, YENEEA. The CDR3 is CASSLDYRGEQYF. CDR3 DNA: TGTGCCAGCAGCTTAGATTACCGAGGCGAGCAGTACTTC.

The chain has TRBV25-1 and TRBJ1-1; possibly TRBD1 for D (5 bases). V shed 6 bases and J shed 1 base, with 21 bases lying between them. This CDR3 is built from 17 residues. Germline V lookup: CDR1 MGHDK, CDR2 SYGVNS. CDR3 amino acids: CASRITLGRGGNTEAFF. In DNA form, the CDR3 reads TGTGCCAGCAGGATCACACTCGGCCGGGGGGGGAACACTGAAGCTTTCTTT.

The count of this clone is one. V usage is TRBV5-1 and J usage is TRBJ2-5; TRBD1 matches 12 bases. CDR3 length equals 17 residues. V lost 7 bases and J lost 2; bases outside the gene matches: 12. Germline V CDR1 and CDR2: SGHRS, YFSETQ. CDR3 amino acids: CASEPGQGALLQETQYF. In DNA form, the CDR3 reads TGCGCCAGCGAACCGGGACAGGGGGCCCTCCTACAAGAGACCCAGTACTTC.

The chain couples TRBV23-1 to TRBJ2-1, with a possible D match to TRBD1 (5 bases). TRBV23-1 is treated as an ORF (open reading frame) with a function not yet certain. V gave up 6 bases and J gave up 6 bases, with 15 bases separating them. CDR3 length: 14 amino acids. CDR3 sequence: CASRADTQTNEQFF. CDR3 DNA: TGCGCCAGCAGGGCGGACACGCAGACCAATGAGCAGTTCTTC.

J is TRBJ2-7 and V is TRBV6-6; 12 bases agree with TRBD1. From germline, CDR1 is MNHNY and CDR2 SVGAGI (reference sequence). The ends lost 5 bases at V and 8 bases at J; junction bases unmatched: 4. The CDR3 length is 13 residues. This CDR3 reads CASSAGTGGKQYF. CDR3 DNA sequence: TGTGCCAGCAGTGCCGGGACAGGGGGCAAGCAGTACTTC.

This clone was detected only once. This sample includes further DNA sequences coding for the same CDR3. V gene TRBV7-8 combines with J gene TRBJ2-7; D uncertain. The ends were cut back, 5 bases at V and 4 bases at J, with 18 bases in the middle. The CDR3 is made up of 15 amino acids. Germline V gene lookup returns CDR1 SGHVS and CDR2 FQNEAQ. The CDR3: CASSLWSVTTYEQYF. The CDR3 DNA reads as TGTGCCAGCAGCCTATGGTCCGTGACAACGTACGAGCAGTACTTC.

J is TRBJ2-1 and V is TRBV5-1, with TRBD2 matching over 9 bases. The CDR3 is made up of 15 amino acids. Trimming at V came to 0 bases and at J to 9 bases, leaving 7 bases not matched to a gene. Germline assignment: CDR1 SGHRS and CDR2 YFSETQ. CDR3 nucleotides: TGCGCCAGCAGCTTGGATGTTAGCGGGGGAGGTGAGCAGTTCTTC. This sequence encodes CASSLDVSGGGEQFF.

The chain couples TRBV4-3 to TRBJ1-2, with D perhaps matching TRBD1 (5 bases). The CDR3 is 15 amino acids. V dropped 0 bases and J dropped 1 base, with 9 bases sitting between them. The germline V gene encodes CDR1 LGHNA and CDR2 YSLEER. The CDR3 sequence: CASSQDWGSNYGYTF. Here the CDR3 DNA reads TGCGCCAGCAGCCAAGATTGGGGCAGTAACTATGGCTACACCTTC.